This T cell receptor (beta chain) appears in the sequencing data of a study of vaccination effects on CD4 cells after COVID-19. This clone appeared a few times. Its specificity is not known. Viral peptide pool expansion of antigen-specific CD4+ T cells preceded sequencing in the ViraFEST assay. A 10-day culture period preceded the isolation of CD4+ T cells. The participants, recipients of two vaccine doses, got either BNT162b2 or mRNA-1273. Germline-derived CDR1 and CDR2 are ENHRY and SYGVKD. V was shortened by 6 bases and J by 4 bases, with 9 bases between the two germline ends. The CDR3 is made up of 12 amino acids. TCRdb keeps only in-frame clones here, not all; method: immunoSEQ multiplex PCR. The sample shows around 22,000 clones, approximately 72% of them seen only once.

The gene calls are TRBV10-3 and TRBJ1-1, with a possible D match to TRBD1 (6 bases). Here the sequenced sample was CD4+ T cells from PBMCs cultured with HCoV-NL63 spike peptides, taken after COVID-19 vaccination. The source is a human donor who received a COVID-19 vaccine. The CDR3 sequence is CAIRQGGTEAFF. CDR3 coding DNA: TGTGCCATCAGACAGGGCGGCACTGAAGCTTTCTTT.